This paragraph reports one T cell receptor (beta chain). These data are taken from a study of CD8+ T cells in alopecia areata. The authors extracted RNA and reverse transcribed it into cDNA as the sequencing template. The method was immunoSEQ multiplex PCR; TCRdb's version includes in-frame clones alone and lacks a portion of them. The table records about 150,000 clones, around 47% of them present only once. The CDR3 has 14 residues. With 7 bases removed from V and 0 bases from J, the gap between germline ends came to 11 bases. Germline V lookup: CDR1 MNHNS, CDR2 SASEGT. Peripheral blood, together with lesional scalp punch biopsies, was collected from alopecia areata patients. PBMCs were stained for CD3, CD4 and CD8, and CD4+ and CD8+ T cells were sorted.

Sequenced material: CD4+ T cells sorted from blood. The chain carries TRBV6-1 and TRBJ2-3; D is unclear. The receptor's source is a human donor with alopecia areata. The CDR3 DNA is TGTGCCAGCAAGATGCTTACGAGCACAGATACGCAGTATTTT. Its protein product is CASKMLTSTDTQYF.